The 6 T cell receptor beta chains in this list originate from one sample, sequenced in a study of identical twins. TCRdb independently ran MiXCR on the 5' RACE reads; one entry per CDR3 protein. The data hold 200,000 to 250,000 distinct CDR3 sequences, with roughly 7% observed a single time. Another study also made use of these data, one on yellow fever vaccine responses in identical twins.

Sequencing input: memory (CD45RO+) T cells sorted from blood. These receptor sequences come from a woman aged 18-29 years in good health.

In its sample, this clonotype was seen many times. The chain carries TRBV7-2 and TRBJ2-2; 8 nucleotides agree with TRBD1. Germline CDR1 SGHTA, CDR2 FQGNSA. There are 14 residues in the CDR3. The V gene end was trimmed by 4 bases and the J gene end by 4 bases; junction bases not matched to a gene: 2. The CDR3 is CASSSTGVTGELFF. The CDR3 DNA reads as TGTGCCAGCAGCTCGACAGGGGTCACCGGGGAGCTGTTTTTT.

This clonotype was picked up a small number of times. This chain joins TRBV28 and TRBJ1-5; a possible D gene is TRBD1 (5 bases). Germline V gene sequence: CDR1 MDHEN, CDR2 SYDVKM. V lost 2 bases and J 1 base, leaving 9 bases between the germline ends. This CDR3 has 15 amino acids. CDR3 region: CASSLRRDSNQPQHF. Here the CDR3 DNA reads TGTGCCAGCAGTTTACGGCGGGACAGCAATCAGCCCCAGCATTTT.

The chain joins TRBV5-1 to TRBJ2-3, with 12 bases aligning to TRBD2. V lost 4 bases and J lost 6; bases outside the gene matches: 12. This CDR3 has 17 amino acids. Germline V gives CDR1 SGHRS, CDR2 YFSETQ. The CDR3 protein is CASSERTSGTAGDTQYF. The CDR3 DNA reads as TGCGCCAGCAGCGAAAGGACTAGCGGGACCGCCGGCGATACGCAGTATTTT.

The rearrangement joins TRBV6-5 to TRBJ2-1; 9 nucleotides agree with TRBD1. The CDR3 loop spans 15 amino acids. CDR1 and CDR2 from the germline V gene are MNHEY and SVGAGI. Unmatched junction bases numbered 10, after V lost 4 bases and J lost 9 bases. The CDR3 sequence is CASSLWGQGGGEQFF. Here the CDR3 DNA reads TGTGCCAGCAGTTTATGGGGACAGGGAGGCGGTGAGCAGTTCTTC.

This clonotype was found many times. This chain links TRBV5-1 with TRBJ2-7; 10 bases map to TRBD2. The CDR3 length is 15 residues. Looked up from germline, CDR1 is SGHRS and CDR2 is YFSETQ. With 3 bases clipped from V and 5 bases from J, the junction kept 8 bases outside the gene matches. DNA for the CDR3: TGCGCCAGCAGCTGGACTAGCGGAAGAGCTCACGAGCAGTACTTC. Its protein product is CASSWTSGRAHEQYF.

This clonotype was detected only a few times. The chain links TRBV10-3 to TRBJ2-5, with D possibly matching TRBD1 (5 bases). Germline-derived CDR1 and CDR2 are ENHRY and SYGVKD. Trimming stripped 2 bases from V and 7 bases from J, with 17 bases between. This CDR3 contains 15 residues. CDR3 DNA sequence: TGTGCCATCAGTGAGGGGGCAGGGCAGTCTGGGACCCAGTACTTC. The encoded protein is CAISEGAGQSGTQYF.